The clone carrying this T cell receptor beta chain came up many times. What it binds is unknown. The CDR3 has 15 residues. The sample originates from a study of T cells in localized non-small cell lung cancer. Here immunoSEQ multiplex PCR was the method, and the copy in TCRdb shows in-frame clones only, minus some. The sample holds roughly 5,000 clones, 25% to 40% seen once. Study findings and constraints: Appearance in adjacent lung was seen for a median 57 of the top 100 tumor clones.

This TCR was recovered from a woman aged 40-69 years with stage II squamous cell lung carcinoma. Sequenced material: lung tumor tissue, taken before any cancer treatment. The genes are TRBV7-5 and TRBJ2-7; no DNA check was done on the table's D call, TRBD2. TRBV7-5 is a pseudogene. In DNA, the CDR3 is TGTGCCAGCAGCACTAGCGGGAGAAGGAGTTATGAGCAGTACTTC. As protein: CASSTSGRRSYEQYF.